This T cell receptor (beta chain) stems from a study of glioma-infiltrating T cells after dendritic cell vaccination. Points from the study as a whole: The cohort had few patients with full blood and tumor sets. Patients with more pretreatment TILs had longer time to progression and survival.

After removal of 4 bases from V and 4 bases from J, the junction contained 6 bases not matched to a gene. Germline CDR1 is SGHDT and CDR2 is YYEEEE. The CDR3 sequence is 16 residues long. The time point here: after dendritic cell vaccination, including at tumor progression/relapse. About this clone itself: Its target is not known.

The primer mix had 60 V beta and 13 J beta primers. Data came from immunoSEQ multiplex PCR; TCRdb stores just in-frame clones and leaves some out. The sample contains 70,000 to 95,000 clones, around 87% of which appear only once. The chain uses TRBV5-6 and TRBJ2-1, with 12 nucleotides matching TRBD2. The input for sequencing was blood, taken after dendritic cell vaccination. This receptor was taken from a human donor with glioblastoma. The CDR3 spells CASSIRTSGKYNEQFF. Here the CDR3 DNA reads TGTGCCAGCAGCATTCGGACTAGCGGGAAATACAATGAGCAGTTCTTC.